The following is a T cell receptor (beta chain) sequence with its context. The data derive from a study of blood T cell repertoires in COVID-19. Study information: Both acute and convalescent COVID-19 samples were obtained from the United States, Italy and Spain. Sources were T cells, B-cell-depleted T cells, or PBMCs; the material itself was cDNA or gDNA.

Produced via immunoSEQ multiplex PCR; TCRdb's table is partial and in-frame only. The sample shows approximately 120,000 clones, around 88% of them seen only once. Germline CDR1 and CDR2: MDHEN and SYDVKM. The V gene end was trimmed by 6 bases and the J gene end by 3 bases; junction bases not matched to a gene: 9. This CDR3 is 16 amino acids long. This sequence originates from a man older than 75 with active or convalescent COVID-19. The sample was peripheral blood. V is TRBV28 and J is TRBJ1-4, with 8 bases matching TRBD1. The CDR3 nucleotides are TGTGCCAGCAGATTGGGGCAGGGGGCGGCTAATGAAAAACTGTTTTTT. Translated, it gives CASRLGQGAANEKLFF. Full variable domain (outside the CDR3, taken from reference TRBV28 and TRBJ1-4): DVKVTQSSRYLVKRTGEKVFLECVQDMDHENMFWYRQDPGLGLRLIYFSYDVKMKEKGDIPEGYSVSREKKERFSLILESASTNQTSMYLCASRLGQGAANEKLFFGSGTQLSVL.